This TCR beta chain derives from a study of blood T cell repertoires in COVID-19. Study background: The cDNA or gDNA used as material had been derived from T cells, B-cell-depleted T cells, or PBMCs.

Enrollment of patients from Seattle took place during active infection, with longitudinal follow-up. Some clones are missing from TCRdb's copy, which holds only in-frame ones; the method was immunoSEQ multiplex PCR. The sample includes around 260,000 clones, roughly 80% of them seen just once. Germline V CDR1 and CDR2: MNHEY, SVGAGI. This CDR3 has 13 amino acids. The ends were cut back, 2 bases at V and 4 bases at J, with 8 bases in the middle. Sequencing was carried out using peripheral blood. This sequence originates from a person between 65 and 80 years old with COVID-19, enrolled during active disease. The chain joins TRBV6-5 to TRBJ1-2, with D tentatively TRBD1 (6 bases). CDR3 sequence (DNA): TGTGCCAGCAGTTACGGCAGGGGCTATGGCTACACCTTC. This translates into CASSYGRGYGYTF.